The TCR beta chain described here comes from a study of blood T cell repertoires in COVID-19. About the research overall: Some COVID-19 samples were acute and others convalescent; all came from the United States, Italy and Spain. T cells, B-cell-depleted T cells, or PBMCs supplied cDNA or gDNA.

Produced via immunoSEQ multiplex PCR; TCRdb's table is partial and in-frame only. Here the sample spans fewer than 50,000 clones, about nine tenths being singletons. Trimming shortened V by 5 bases and J by 5 bases, and 15 bases separated the two germline ends. The CDR3 loop spans 14 amino acids. Germline V gives CDR1 LGHDT, CDR2 YNNKEL (reference sequence). This TCR derives from a human donor in a cohort sampled during active COVID-19. V and J are TRBV3-1 (or the pseudogene TRBV3-2) and TRBJ2-5; no clear D. The sample taken for sequencing was peripheral blood. The CDR3 protein is CASSSRPSRETQYF. CDR3 nucleotides: TGTGCCAGCAGCTCCAGGCCCTCTCGGGAGACCCAGTACTTC.